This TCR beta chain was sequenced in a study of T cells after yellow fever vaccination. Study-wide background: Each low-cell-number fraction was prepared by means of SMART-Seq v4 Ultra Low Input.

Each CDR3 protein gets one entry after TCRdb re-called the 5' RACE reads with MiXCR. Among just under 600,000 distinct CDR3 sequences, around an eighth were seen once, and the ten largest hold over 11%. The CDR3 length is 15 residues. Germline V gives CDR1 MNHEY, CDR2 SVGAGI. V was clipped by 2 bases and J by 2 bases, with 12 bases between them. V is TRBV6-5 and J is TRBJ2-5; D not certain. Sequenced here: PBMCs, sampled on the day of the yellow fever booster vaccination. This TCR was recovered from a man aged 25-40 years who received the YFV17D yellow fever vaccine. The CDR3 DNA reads TGTGCCAGCAGTTACGGCCGGACGGGTCAAGAGACCCAGTACTTC. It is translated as CASSYGRTGQETQYF.